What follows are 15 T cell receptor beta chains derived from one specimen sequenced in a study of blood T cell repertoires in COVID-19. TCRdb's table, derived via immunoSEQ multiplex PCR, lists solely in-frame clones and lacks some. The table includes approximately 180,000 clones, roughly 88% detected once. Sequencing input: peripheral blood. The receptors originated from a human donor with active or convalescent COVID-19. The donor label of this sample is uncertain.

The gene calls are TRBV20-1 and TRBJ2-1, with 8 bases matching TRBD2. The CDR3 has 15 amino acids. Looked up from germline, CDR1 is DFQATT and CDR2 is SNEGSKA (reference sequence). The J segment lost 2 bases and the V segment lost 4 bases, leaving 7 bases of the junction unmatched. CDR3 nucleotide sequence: TGCAGTGCTACTGATAGCGGGGATCCCTACAATGAGCAGTTCTTC. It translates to CSATDSGDPYNEQFF.

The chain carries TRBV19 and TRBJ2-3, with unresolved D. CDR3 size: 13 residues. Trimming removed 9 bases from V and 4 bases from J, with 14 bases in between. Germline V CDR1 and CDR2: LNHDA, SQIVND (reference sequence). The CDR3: CASGIALPDTQYF. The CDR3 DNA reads TGTGCCAGCGGAATAGCCTTACCAGATACGCAGTATTTT.

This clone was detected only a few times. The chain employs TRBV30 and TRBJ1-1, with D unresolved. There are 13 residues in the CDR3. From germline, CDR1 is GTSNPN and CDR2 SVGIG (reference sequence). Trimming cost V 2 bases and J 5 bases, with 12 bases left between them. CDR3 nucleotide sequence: TGTGCCTGGAGTCGGGTGAGAGGGACTGAAGCTTTCTTT. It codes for CAWSRVRGTEAFF.

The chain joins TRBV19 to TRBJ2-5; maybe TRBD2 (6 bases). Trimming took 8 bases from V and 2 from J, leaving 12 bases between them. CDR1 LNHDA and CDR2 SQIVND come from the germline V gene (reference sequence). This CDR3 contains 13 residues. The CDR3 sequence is CASSRELQETQYF. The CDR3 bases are TGTGCCAGTTCTCGGGAGCTACAAGAGACCCAGTACTTC.

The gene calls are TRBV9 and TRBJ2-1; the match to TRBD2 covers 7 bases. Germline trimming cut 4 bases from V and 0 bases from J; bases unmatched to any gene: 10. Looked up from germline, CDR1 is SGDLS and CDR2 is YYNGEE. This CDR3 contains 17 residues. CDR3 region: CASSTSLAFSSYNEQFF. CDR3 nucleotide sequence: TGTGCCAGCAGCACTTCACTAGCGTTTAGCTCCTACAATGAGCAGTTCTTC.

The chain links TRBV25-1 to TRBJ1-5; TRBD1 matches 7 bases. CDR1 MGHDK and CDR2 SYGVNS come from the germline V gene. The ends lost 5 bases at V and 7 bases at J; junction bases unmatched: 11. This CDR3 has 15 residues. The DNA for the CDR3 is TGTGCCAGCAGTCCCGGGACAGACTTAGGCCAGCCCCAGCATTTT. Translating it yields CASSPGTDLGQPQHF.

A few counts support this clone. Here the CDR3 reads CSVAGTSGRTYNEQFF. CDR3 sequence (DNA): TGCAGCGTCGCCGGGACTAGCGGGAGGACCTACAATGAGCAGTTCTTC. This chain joins TRBV29-1 and TRBJ2-1; TRBD2 matches 15 bases. V lost 6 bases and J lost 2; bases outside the gene matches: 5. Per the germline V gene, CDR1 is SQVTM and CDR2 is ANQGSEA. The CDR3 contains 16 residues.

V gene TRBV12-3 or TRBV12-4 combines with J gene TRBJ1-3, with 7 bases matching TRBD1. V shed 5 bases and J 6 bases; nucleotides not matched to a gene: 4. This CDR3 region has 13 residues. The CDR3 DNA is TGTGCCAGCAGTACGGGACAGTCAAACACCATATATTTT. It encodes CASSTGQSNTIYF.

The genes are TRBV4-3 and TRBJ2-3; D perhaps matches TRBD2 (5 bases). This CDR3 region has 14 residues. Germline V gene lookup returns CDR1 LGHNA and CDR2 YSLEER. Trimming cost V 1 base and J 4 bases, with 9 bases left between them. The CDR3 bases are TGCGCCAGCAGCCAAGGTCTGGGAGCAGATACGCAGTATTTT. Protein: CASSQGLGADTQYF.

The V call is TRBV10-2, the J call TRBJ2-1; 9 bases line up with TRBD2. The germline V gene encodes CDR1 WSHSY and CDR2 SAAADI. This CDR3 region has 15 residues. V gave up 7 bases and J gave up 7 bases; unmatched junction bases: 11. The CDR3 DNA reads TGCGCCAGCAATTTTGGACTAGCGAAAAGTAATGAGCAGTTCTTC. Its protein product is CASNFGLAKSNEQFF.

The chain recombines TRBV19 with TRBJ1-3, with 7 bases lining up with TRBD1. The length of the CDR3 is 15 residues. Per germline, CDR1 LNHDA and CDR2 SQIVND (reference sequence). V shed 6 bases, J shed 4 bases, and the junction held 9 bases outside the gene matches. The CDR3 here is CASSYERQGGNTIYF. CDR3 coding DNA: TGTGCCAGTAGCTACGAACGACAGGGCGGAAACACCATATATTTT.

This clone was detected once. The CDR3 region has the DNA TGTGCCAGCAGCTTGGAGACAGGGTTTGGGACTGAAGCTTTCTTT. Translated: CASSLETGFGTEAFF. The J gene is TRBJ1-1, the V gene TRBV11-3; 7 bases are shared with TRBD1. Germline V gene data show CDR1 as SGHNT and CDR2 as YENEEA. The J segment lost 5 bases and the V segment lost 3 bases, leaving 9 bases of the junction unmatched. The CDR3 is 15 residues long.

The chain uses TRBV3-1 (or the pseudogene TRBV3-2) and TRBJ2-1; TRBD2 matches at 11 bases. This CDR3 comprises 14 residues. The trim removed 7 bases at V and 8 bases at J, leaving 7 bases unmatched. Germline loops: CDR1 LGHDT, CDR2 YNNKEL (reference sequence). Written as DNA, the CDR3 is TGTGCCAGCACCCTTACTAGCGGGAGTCATGAGCAGTTCTTC. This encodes CASTLTSGSHEQFF.

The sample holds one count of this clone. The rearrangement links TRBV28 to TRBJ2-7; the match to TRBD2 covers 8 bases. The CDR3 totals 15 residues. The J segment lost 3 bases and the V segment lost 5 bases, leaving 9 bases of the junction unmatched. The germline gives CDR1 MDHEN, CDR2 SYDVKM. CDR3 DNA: TGTGCCAGCAGTCTCGGGGGGGGACTACACTACGAGCAGTACTTC. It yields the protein CASSLGGGLHYEQYF.

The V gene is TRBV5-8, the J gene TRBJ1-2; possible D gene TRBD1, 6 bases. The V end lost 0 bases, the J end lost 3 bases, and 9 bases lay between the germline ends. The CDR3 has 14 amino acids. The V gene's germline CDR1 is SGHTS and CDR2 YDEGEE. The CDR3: CASSLAGDDYGYTF. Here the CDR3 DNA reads TGTGCCAGCAGCTTGGCAGGGGATGACTATGGCTACACCTTC.